This T cell receptor (beta chain) was obtained from a study of T cells after yellow fever vaccination. There are 12 residues in the CDR3. V gave up 6 bases and J gave up 9 bases, with 12 bases separating them. Germline V gene sequence: CDR1 MNHEY, CDR2 SMNVEV (reference sequence). TCRdb re-called the 5' RACE reads through MiXCR, storing one row per CDR3 protein. Counted here are 300,000 to 400,000 distinct CDR3 sequences, about 9.5% occurring once; the ten biggest clones make up under 20%. This rearrangement joins TRBV27 to TRBJ2-1; D unresolved. Material: PBMCs, obtained on the day of the first yellow fever vaccination. This clonotype was sampled from a man aged 18 to 30 who received the YFV17D yellow fever vaccine. The CDR3 protein is CASSLGRGEQFF. In DNA, the CDR3 is TGTGCCAGCAGCCTCGGCCGAGGTGAGCAGTTCTTC.